Below, 24 T cell receptor beta chains from the same sample are listed, as sequenced in a study of tumor and adjacent non-tumor tissue in lung cancer. No cell sorting was done before RNA was extracted from the tissue. Three rounds of nested PCR, following a modified ARM-PCR protocol, produced the TCRbeta library. TCRdb independently ran MiXCR on the multiplex PCR reads; one entry per CDR3 protein. Among about 76,000 distinct CDR3 sequences, approximately 68% were seen once, and the ten largest hold roughly 12%. The specimen was lung tumor tissue. Every receptor here comes from a woman in her sixties or seventies with non-small cell lung cancer.

Notes on this clonotype: Without the conserved terminal phenylalanine or tryptophan, this CDR3 likely stems from a read error. This chain connects TRBV6-1 to TRBJ2-3; 8 bases align to TRBD2. The germline V gene encodes CDR1 MNHNS and CDR2 SASEGT. The CDR3 spans 15 residues. The CDR3 protein is CANSDPSGSTDTQYI. CDR3 sequence (DNA): TGTGCCAACAGTGATCCTAGCGGGAGCACAGATACGCAGTATATT.

The CDR3 sequence is CASCPPLGGYTF. In DNA form, the CDR3 reads TGTGCAAGCTGCCCGCCATTAGGTGGCTACACCTTC. This rearrangement joins TRBV7-6 to TRBJ1-2; D remains unclear. This CDR3 contains 12 residues. Germline values: CDR1 SGHVS, CDR2 FNYEAQ. The whole variable domain, remainder taken from reference TRBV7-6 and TRBJ1-2, is GAGVSQSPRYKVTKRGQDVALRCDPISGHVSLYWYRQALGQGPEFLTYFNYEAQQDKSGLPNDRFSAERPEGSISTLTIQRTEQRDSAMYRCASCPPLGGYTFGSGTRLTVV.

This clonotype appeared a few times. A junction boundary mismatches the germline segment, possibly from a read error. The chain links TRBV14 to TRBJ2-1, with D unresolved. The CDR3 sequence is 14 residues long. Germline CDR1 is SGHDN and CDR2 is FVKESK. This CDR3 is CTSSQVHPGNEQFF. CDR3 bases: TGTACCAGCAGCCAAGTTCACCCGGGCAATGAGCAGTTCTTC.

This clonotype was counted many times. The genes are TRBV5-1 and TRBJ2-1; 7 bases are a match to TRBD2. Germline V lookup: CDR1 SGHRS, CDR2 YFSETQ. The CDR3 sequence is 15 residues long. The junction had 10 bases not matched to a gene; V was cut back by 4 bases and J by 6 bases. CDR3 loop: CASSPPLGEGNEQFF. The CDR3 coding sequence is TGCGCCAGCAGCCCCCCTTTAGGGGAGGGCAATGAGCAGTTCTTC.

The chain carries TRBV6-5 and TRBJ2-7, with 10 bases fitting TRBD2. CDR3 length: 14 amino acids. The V gene's germline CDR1 is MNHEY and CDR2 SVGAGI. V shed 5 bases, J shed 7 bases, and the junction held 8 bases outside the gene matches. This chain's CDR3 is CASSETSGLYEQYF. CDR3 bases: TGTGCCAGCAGTGAGACTAGCGGGCTCTATGAGCAGTACTTC.

Notes on this clonotype: This is likely a read error, given that the CDR3 carries no conserved phenylalanine or tryptophan at its end. The V and J genes are TRBV24-1 and TRBJ2-5, with a weak D call TRBD1 (6 bases). V lost 4 bases, J lost 5 bases, and 19 bases lay in between. This CDR3 contains 16 residues. Germline V CDR1 and CDR2: KGHDR, SFDVKD. DNA for the CDR3: TGTGCCACCAGTGAATCAACTAGTAGGGGGAAGGAGACCCAGTACTGC. It is translated as CATSESTSRGKETQYC.

As for this clonotype: A read error may produce the germline difference seen at one junction end. The rearrangement uses TRBV4-1 and TRBJ2-3; D possibly matches TRBD1 or TRBD2 (5 bases each). The CDR3 covers 14 residues. The germline CDR1 and CDR2 sequences are MGHRA and YSYEKL. The CDR3 DNA reads TGCGCCATCAGCCATGAGGGGAGAAAAGATACGCAGTATTTT. This translates into CAISHEGRKDTQYF.

In the case of this clonotype: The germline gene is not matched at one end of the junction; a read error may be the cause. This chain links TRBV5-1 with TRBJ1-6; TRBD1 agrees at 7 bases. Per germline, CDR1 SGHRS and CDR2 YFSETQ. The CDR3 loop spans 15 amino acids. The chain's CDR3 is CAISPEQGTNSPLHF. The CDR3 region has the DNA TGCGCCATCAGCCCGGAACAGGGGACAAATTCACCCCTCCACTTT.

About this clonotype: This may be a read error, as it is one base from a much larger clone. The rearrangement joins TRBV5-1 to TRBJ2-1, with 9 bases identical to TRBD2. CDR1 and CDR2 (germline): SGHRS, YFSETQ. The CDR3 has 16 residues. The CDR3 here is CAISLVLSGSGNEQFF. The CDR3, as DNA: TGCGCCATCAGCTTGGTCCTTAGCGGGAGTGGCAATGAGCAGTTCTTC.

The rearrangement uses TRBV7-9 and TRBJ2-5; D gene uncertain. This CDR3 spans 18 amino acids. Germline V gene lookup returns CDR1 SEHNR and CDR2 FQNEAQ (reference sequence). Trimming took off 5 bases at V and 0 bases at J, with 22 bases between the two ends. CDR3 residues: CASSHAYLLVDDQETQYF. CDR3 in DNA: TGTGCCAGCAGCCATGCTTATTTATTGGTTGACGACCAAGAGACCCAGTACTTC.

Turning to this clonotype: A junction boundary mismatches the germline segment, possibly from a read error. The chain couples TRBV20-1 to TRBJ2-5; 9 positions agree with TRBD1. Germline assignment: CDR1 DFQATT and CDR2 SNEGSKA (reference sequence). The CDR3 is 12 residues long. This CDR3 reads CNATGGQETQYF. Written as DNA, the CDR3 is TGCAATGCTACAGGGGGCCAAGAGACCCAGTATTTC.

This clonotype was picked up a small number of times. The V call is TRBV7-3, the J call TRBJ2-1; unclear D gene. The CDR3 is 14 amino acids. Germline V gives CDR1 SGHTA, CDR2 FQGTGA. Between the trimmed V and J ends, which lost 2 bases and 5 bases, there was a span of 10 bases. The DNA for the CDR3 is TGTGCCAGCAGCTTACTCCCGCAAGACAATGAGCAGTTCTTC. Protein sequence: CASSLLPQDNEQFF.

This clonotype has at least ten counts. The genes are TRBV6-5 and TRBJ2-3; no clear D gene. This CDR3 is 18 amino acids long. Germline V CDR1 and CDR2: MNHEY, SVGAGI. Trimming took 0 bases from V and 6 from J, leaving 22 bases between them. The CDR3 bases are TGTGCCAGCAGTTACTCGATATTCGGTGTAGAACCGAAGGATACGCAGTATTTT. Translating it yields CASSYSIFGVEPKDTQYF.

About this clonotype itself: It may be a read error: a sequence one base away is much more abundant. The chain couples TRBV5-1 to TRBJ1-2; 10 bases fit TRBD1. The V gene's germline CDR1 is SGHRS and CDR2 YFSETQ. There are 15 residues in the CDR3. The CDR3 is CANSLGDRGYYGYTF. DNA of the CDR3: TGCGCCAACAGCTTGGGGGACAGGGGATACTATGGCTACACCTTC. The variable domain in full, completed from reference TRBV5-1 and TRBJ1-2, reads KAGVTQTPRYLIKTRGQQVTLSCSPISGHRSVSWYQQTPGQGLQFLFEYFSETQRNKGNFPGRFSGRQFSNSRSEMNVSTLELGDSALYLCANSLGDRGYYGYTFGSGTRLTVV.

As concerns this clonotype: One base away lies a much larger clone, so this may be a sequencing read error. V and J are TRBV10-3 and TRBJ2-1; TRBD2 matches at 9 bases. In germline, CDR1 is ENHRY, CDR2 SYGVKD. The ends lost 7 bases at V and 8 bases at J; junction bases unmatched: 21. This CDR3 comprises 18 residues. The CDR3 sequence: CAITSSGSLEGSVHEQFF. DNA for the CDR3: TGTGCCATCACAAGTAGCGGGAGTTTAGAGGGGTCGGTACATGAGCAGTTCTTC.

This clonotype was seen at least ten times. The chain has TRBV20-1 and TRBJ2-7; TRBD2 matches 12 bases. Germline trimming cut 5 bases from V and 1 base from J; bases unmatched to any gene: 12. This CDR3 is built from 17 residues. Per the germline V gene, CDR1 is DFQATT and CDR2 is SNEGSKA (reference sequence). Here the CDR3 reads CSAGPTSGSLVSYEQYF. DNA of the CDR3: TGCAGTGCTGGTCCGACTAGCGGGAGCCTCGTTTCCTACGAGCAGTACTTC.

As regards this clonotype: The missing conserved phenylalanine or tryptophan at the end of this CDR3 makes a read error likely. The chain recombines TRBV5-1 with TRBJ2-2; D is uncertain. Per germline, CDR1 SGHRS and CDR2 YFSETQ. The CDR3 contains 12 residues. Trimming removed 1 base at V and 9 bases at J, with 7 bases between. CDR3 amino acids: CASSLISRELFS. CDR3 in DNA: TGCGCCAGCAGCTTGATCTCCAGGGAGCTGTTTTCT.

This clonotype was counted ten times or more. The chain has TRBV29-1 and TRBJ2-3; D is perhaps TRBD1 (6 bases). The CDR3 consists of 14 residues. V lost 4 bases, J lost 4 bases, and 15 bases lay in between. Germline assignment: CDR1 SQVTM and CDR2 ANQGSEA. The CDR3, as DNA: TGCAGCGTTGTACCGGCAGGGGTCCCAGATACGCAGTATTTT. Protein product: CSVVPAGVPDTQYF.

As for this clonotype: The junction shows a germline mismatch at one end, possibly a read error. The chain recombines TRBV10-2 with TRBJ2-1, with D perhaps TRBD1 (6 bases). The germline CDR1 and CDR2 sequences are WSHSY and SAAADI. The CDR3 length is 14 residues. This CDR3 reads CASTVGGRANDQFF. The CDR3 nucleotides are TGCGCCAGCACCGTAGGGGGAAGGGCGAATGATCAGTTCTTC.

As regards this clonotype: No conserved phenylalanine or tryptophan ends this CDR3, so it is likely a read error. The chain has TRBV12-3 or TRBV12-4 and TRBJ2-2; D is possibly TRBD1 (5 bases). This CDR3 comprises 15 residues. The CDR3 here is CASSSTTDNTGELFL. The CDR3 DNA sequence: TGTGCCAGCAGTTCGACGACAGACAACACGGGGGAGCTGTTTCTT.

This clonotype was counted ten times or more. This rearrangement joins TRBV6-5 to TRBJ2-1, with D unresolved. V lost 0 bases and J lost 4, with 7 bases in between. The CDR3 extends over 14 amino acids. In germline, CDR1 is MNHEY, CDR2 SVGAGI. In nucleotides, the CDR3 is TGTGCCAGCAGTTACTCCACAGATTACAATGAGCAGTTCTTC. It translates to CASSYSTDYNEQFF.

In its sample, this clonotype is medium-sized. The chain has TRBV5-1 and TRBJ2-2; TRBD2 agrees at 9 bases. Germline-derived CDR1 and CDR2 are SGHRS and YFSETQ. This CDR3 is built from 16 residues. J lost 4 bases, V lost 3 bases, and 7 bases had no gene match. For the CDR3, the DNA is TGCGCCAGCAGCTCATCCCGGACTAGCGTCACCGGGGAGCTGTTTTTT. Translation gives CASSSSRTSVTGELFF.

In DNA, the CDR3 is TGCAGCCTTAACCCTCAGGGGGACGCTTGGGAGACCCAGTACTTC. Protein sequence: CSLNPQGDAWETQYF. V is TRBV29-1 and J is TRBJ2-5, with 7 bases matching TRBD1. In germline, CDR1 is SQVTM, CDR2 ANQGSEA. Trimming at V came to 8 bases and at J to 5 bases, leaving 17 bases not matched to a gene. CDR3 length equals 15 residues.

This clonotype occurred many times. This sequence joins TRBV5-4 and TRBJ2-1; TRBD2 might be the D (5 bases). Germline CDR1 and CDR2: SGHNT and YYREEE (reference sequence). The CDR3 covers 14 residues. V lost 5 bases and J lost 2, with 11 bases in between. CDR3 region: CASSLFGTYNEQFF. Written as DNA, the CDR3 is TGTGCCAGCAGTTTGTTCGGGACCTACAATGAGCAGTTCTTC. Full variable domain (missing parts from reference TRBV5-4 and TRBJ2-1): ETGVTQSPTHLIKTRGQQVTLRCSSQSGHNTVSWYQQALGQGPQFIFQYYREEENGRGNFPPRFSGLQFPNYSSELNVNALELDDSALYLCASSLFGTYNEQFFGPGTRLTVL.